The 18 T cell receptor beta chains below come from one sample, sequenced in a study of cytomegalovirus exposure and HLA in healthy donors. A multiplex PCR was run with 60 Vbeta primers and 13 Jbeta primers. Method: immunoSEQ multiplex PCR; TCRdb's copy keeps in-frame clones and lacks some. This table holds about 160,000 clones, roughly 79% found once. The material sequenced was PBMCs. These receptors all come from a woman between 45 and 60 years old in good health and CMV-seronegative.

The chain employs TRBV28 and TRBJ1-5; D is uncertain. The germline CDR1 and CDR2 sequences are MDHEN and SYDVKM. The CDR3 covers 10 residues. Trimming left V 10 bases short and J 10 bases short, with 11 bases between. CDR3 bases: TGTGCCACCGATACGAGACCCCAGCATTTT. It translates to CATDTRPQHF.

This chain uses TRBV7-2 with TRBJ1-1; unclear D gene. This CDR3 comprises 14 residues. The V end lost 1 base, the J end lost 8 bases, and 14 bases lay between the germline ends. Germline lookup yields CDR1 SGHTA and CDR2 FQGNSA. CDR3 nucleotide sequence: TGTGCCAGCAGCTTAGAAGGGCGGGCAGGAGAAGCTTTCTTT. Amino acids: CASSLEGRAGEAFF.

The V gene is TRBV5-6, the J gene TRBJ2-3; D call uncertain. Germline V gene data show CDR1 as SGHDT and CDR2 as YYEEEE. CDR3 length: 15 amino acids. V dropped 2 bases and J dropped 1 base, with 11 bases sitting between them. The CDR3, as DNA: TGTGCCAGCAGCTTTTATGCCAGCGGCACAGATACGCAGTATTTT. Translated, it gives CASSFYASGTDTQYF.

The CDR3 nucleotides read TGCGCCAGCAGCTTGGGACTGGACAGAGATGGCTACACCTTC. Its translation is CASSLGLDRDGYTF. The chain has TRBV5-1 and TRBJ1-2; D is perhaps TRBD1 (6 bases). This CDR3 is 14 amino acids long. V lost 0 bases, J lost 6 bases, and 12 bases lay in between. Germline V gene data show CDR1 as SGHRS and CDR2 as YFSETQ.

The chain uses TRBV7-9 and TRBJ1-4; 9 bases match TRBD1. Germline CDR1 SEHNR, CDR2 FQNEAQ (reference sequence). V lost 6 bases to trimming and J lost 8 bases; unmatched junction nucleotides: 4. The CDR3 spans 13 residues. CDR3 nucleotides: TGTGCCAGCAGGCGGACAGGGGAAGAAAAACTGTTTTTT. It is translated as CASRRTGEEKLFF.

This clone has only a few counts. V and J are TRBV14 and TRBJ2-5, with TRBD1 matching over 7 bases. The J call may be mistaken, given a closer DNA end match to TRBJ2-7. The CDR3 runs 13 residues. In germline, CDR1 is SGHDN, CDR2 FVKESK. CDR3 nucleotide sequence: TGTGCCAGCAGCGGGGACAGTTCCTACGAGCAGTACTTC. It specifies CASSGDSSYEQYF.

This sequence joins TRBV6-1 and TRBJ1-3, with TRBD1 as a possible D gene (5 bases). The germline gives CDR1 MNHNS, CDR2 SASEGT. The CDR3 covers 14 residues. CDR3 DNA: TGTGTCTGTCACGCGGTGGGGGGAGGAAACACCATATATTTT. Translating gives CVCHAVGGGNTIYF.

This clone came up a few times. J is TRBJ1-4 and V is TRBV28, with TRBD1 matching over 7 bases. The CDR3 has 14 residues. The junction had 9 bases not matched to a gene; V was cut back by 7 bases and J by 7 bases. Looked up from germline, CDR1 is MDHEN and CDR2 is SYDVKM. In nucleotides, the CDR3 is TGTGCCAGCACTAAGACAGGGTGGACTGAAAAACTGTTTTTT. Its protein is CASTKTGWTEKLFF.

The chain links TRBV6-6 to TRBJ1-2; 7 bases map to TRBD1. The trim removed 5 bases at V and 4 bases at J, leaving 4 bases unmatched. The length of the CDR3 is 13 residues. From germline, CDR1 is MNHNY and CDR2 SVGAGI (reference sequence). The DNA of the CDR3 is TGTGCCAGCAGTACGGGACAGCCCTATGGCTACACCTTC. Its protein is CASSTGQPYGYTF.

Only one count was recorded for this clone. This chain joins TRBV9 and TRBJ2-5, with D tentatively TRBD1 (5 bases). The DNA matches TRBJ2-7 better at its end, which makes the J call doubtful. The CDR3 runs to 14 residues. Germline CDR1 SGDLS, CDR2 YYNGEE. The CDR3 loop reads CASSVGLGVYEQYF. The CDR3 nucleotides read TGTGCCAGCAGCGTGGGGCTAGGAGTCTACGAGCAGTACTTC.

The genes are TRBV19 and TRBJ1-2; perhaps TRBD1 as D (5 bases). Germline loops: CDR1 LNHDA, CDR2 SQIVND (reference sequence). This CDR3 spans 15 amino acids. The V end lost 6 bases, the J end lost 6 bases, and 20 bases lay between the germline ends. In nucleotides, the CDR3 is TGTGCCAGTAGGAAGCGGGACGCAAATACAGATGGCTACACCTTC. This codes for CASRKRDANTDGYTF.

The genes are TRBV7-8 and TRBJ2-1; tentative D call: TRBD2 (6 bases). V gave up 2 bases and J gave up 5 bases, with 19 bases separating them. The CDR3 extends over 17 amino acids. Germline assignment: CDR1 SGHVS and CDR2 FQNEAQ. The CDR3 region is CASSLRLAAGLHNEQFF. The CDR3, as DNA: TGTGCCAGCAGCTTAAGGTTAGCGGCAGGGCTCCACAATGAGCAGTTCTTC.

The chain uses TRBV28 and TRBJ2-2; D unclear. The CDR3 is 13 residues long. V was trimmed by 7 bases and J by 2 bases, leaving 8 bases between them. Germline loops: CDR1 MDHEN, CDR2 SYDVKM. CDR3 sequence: CASTPLNTGELFF. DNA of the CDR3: TGTGCCAGCACTCCCCTAAACACCGGGGAGCTGTTTTTT.

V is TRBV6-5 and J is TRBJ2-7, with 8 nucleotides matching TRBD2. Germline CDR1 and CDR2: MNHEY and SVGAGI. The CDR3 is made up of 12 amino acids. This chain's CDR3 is CASTSGRHEQYF. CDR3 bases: TGTGCTTCTACTAGCGGTCGCCACGAGCAGTACTTC.

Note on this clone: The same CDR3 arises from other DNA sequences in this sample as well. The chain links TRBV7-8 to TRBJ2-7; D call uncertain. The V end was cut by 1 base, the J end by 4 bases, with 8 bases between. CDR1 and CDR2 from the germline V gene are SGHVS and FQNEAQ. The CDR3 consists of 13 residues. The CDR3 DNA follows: TGTGCCAGCAGCTTAGACACCCTTTACGAGCAGTACTTC. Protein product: CASSLDTLYEQYF.

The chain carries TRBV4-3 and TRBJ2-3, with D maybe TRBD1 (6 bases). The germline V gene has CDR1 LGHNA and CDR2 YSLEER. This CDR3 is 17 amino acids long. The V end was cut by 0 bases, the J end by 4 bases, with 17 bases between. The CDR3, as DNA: TGCGCCAGCAGCCAAGAAGCCCCCGGACAGTCGGCAGATACGCAGTATTTT. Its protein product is CASSQEAPGQSADTQYF.

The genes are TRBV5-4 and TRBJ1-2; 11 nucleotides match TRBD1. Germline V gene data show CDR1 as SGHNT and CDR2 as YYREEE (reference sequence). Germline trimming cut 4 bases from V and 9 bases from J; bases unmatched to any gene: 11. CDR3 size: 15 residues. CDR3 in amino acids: CASSLSGQGARSYTF. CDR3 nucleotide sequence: TGTGCCAGCAGCCTGAGCGGACAGGGGGCGCGAAGCTACACCTTC.

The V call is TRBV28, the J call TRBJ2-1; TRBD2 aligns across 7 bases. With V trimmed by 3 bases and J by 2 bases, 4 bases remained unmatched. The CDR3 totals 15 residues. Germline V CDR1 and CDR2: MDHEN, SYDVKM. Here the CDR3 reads CASSFSGTTYNEQFF. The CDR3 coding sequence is TGTGCCAGCAGTTTCTCCGGGACTACCTACAATGAGCAGTTCTTC.